The 30 T cell receptor beta chains given below trace back to one sample, sequenced in a study of T cell responses to AZD1222 COVID-19 vaccine. The method was immunoSEQ multiplex PCR; TCRdb's version includes in-frame clones alone and lacks a portion of them. This sample has tens of thousands of clones, with 85% to 90% found just once. Sequenced material: peripheral blood, taken on day 0 of AZD1222 vaccination. These receptor sequences come from an adult in good health.

The genes are TRBV6-5 and TRBJ1-2; a possible D gene is TRBD1 (6 bases). V gave up 4 bases and J gave up 6 bases, with 15 bases separating them. The germline CDR1 and CDR2 sequences are MNHEY and SVGAGI. This CDR3 comprises 14 residues. The DNA for the CDR3 is TGTGCCAGCAGTTTCGGGGGGAGGGGGGATGGCTACACCTTC. Its protein is CASSFGGRGDGYTF.

V and J are TRBV5-6 and TRBJ2-5, with a weak D call TRBD2 (6 bases). The CDR3 contains 14 residues. CDR1 SGHDT and CDR2 YYEEEE come from the germline V gene. V was cut by 2 bases and J by 5 bases, with 13 bases left in between. CDR3 in amino acids: CASSFSGGSETQYF. In DNA, the CDR3 is TGTGCCAGCAGCTTTAGCGGAGGGTCGGAGACCCAGTACTTC.

The chain recombines TRBV6-5 with TRBJ2-5; 7 nucleotides agree with TRBD2. The CDR3 has 14 residues. Looked up from germline, CDR1 is MNHEY and CDR2 is SVGAGI. The trim removed 5 bases at V and 5 bases at J, leaving 8 bases unmatched. The CDR3 spells CASSPGGGTETQYF. CDR3 nucleotides: TGTGCCAGCAGTCCGGGGGGAGGTACGGAGACCCAGTACTTC.

The chain combines TRBV7-2 with TRBJ2-5; D remains unclear. The CDR3 contains 14 residues. Germline values: CDR1 SGHTA, CDR2 FQGNSA. The V end was cut by 2 bases, the J end by 3 bases, with 10 bases between. CDR3 nucleotide sequence: TGTGCCAGCAGCTTATTGACTCGGGAAGAGACCCAGTACTTC. Amino acids: CASSLLTREETQYF. Full variable domain (rest looked up from reference TRBV7-2 and TRBJ2-5): GAGVSQSPSNKVTEKGKDVELRCDPISGHTALYWYRQSLGQGLEFLIYFQGNSAPDKSGLPSDRFSAERTGGSVSTLTIQRTQQEDSAVYLCASSLLTREETQYFGPGTRLLVL.

J is TRBJ2-5 and V is TRBV2, with D perhaps matching TRBD1 or TRBD2 (5 bases each). The CDR3 spans 13 residues. V dropped 8 bases and J dropped 9 bases, with 19 bases sitting between them. From germline, CDR1 is SNHLY and CDR2 FYNNEI. The CDR3 protein is CASGGEASGAQYF. The CDR3 DNA is TGTGCCAGCGGGGGAGAGGCCAGTGGGGCCCAGTACTTC.

V and J are TRBV7-2 and TRBJ1-5; 10 bases align to TRBD1. CDR1 SGHTA and CDR2 FQGNSA come from the germline V gene. With 6 bases clipped from V and 2 bases from J, the junction kept 13 bases outside the gene matches. The CDR3 loop spans 18 amino acids. The CDR3 nucleotides are TGTGCCAGCAGTCTTACCGGGACAGGGGTGGTTGGCAATCAGCCCCAGCATTTT. As protein: CASSLTGTGVVGNQPQHF.

V and J are TRBV29-1 and TRBJ2-2, with D possibly being TRBD1 (6 bases). The CDR3 consists of 14 residues. CDR1 SQVTM and CDR2 ANQGSEA come from the germline V gene. V lost 6 bases and J 1 base, leaving 12 bases between the germline ends. CDR3 bases: TGCAGCGTCACCGGGACAAAGAACACCGGGGAGCTGTTTTTT. This translates into CSVTGTKNTGELFF.

V is TRBV7-2 and J is TRBJ1-3; maybe TRBD1 (5 bases). CDR1 and CDR2 (germline): SGHTA, FQGNSA. The V end was cut by 3 bases, the J end by 7 bases, with 13 bases between. The CDR3 has 14 amino acids. The chain's CDR3 is CASSFGGLINTIYF. In DNA form, the CDR3 reads TGTGCCAGCAGCTTCGGGGGGTTGATTAACACCATATATTTT.

The chain carries TRBV6-5 and TRBJ2-7; 7 bases are shared with TRBD2. The CDR3 runs 16 residues. With 0 bases clipped from V and 4 bases from J, the junction kept 9 bases outside the gene matches. Germline CDR1 reads MNHEY; CDR2 reads SVGAGI. Here the CDR3 reads CASSYSRRESGYEQYF. In DNA form, the CDR3 reads TGTGCCAGCAGTTACTCGAGGCGGGAGAGCGGGTACGAGCAGTACTTC.

The rearrangement links TRBV5-1 to TRBJ2-7; 7 bases are a match to TRBD2. This CDR3 comprises 15 residues. Germline CDR1 reads SGHRS; CDR2 reads YFSETQ. V gave up 0 bases and J gave up 7 bases; unmatched junction bases: 10. The CDR3 DNA sequence: TGCGCCAGCAGCTTGGCTAGTGGGAGGGCCAGTGAGCAGTACTTC. Its translation: CASSLASGRASEQYF. The full variable domain, its missing parts supplied by reference TRBV5-1 and TRBJ2-7, is KAGVTQTPRYLIKTRGQQVTLSCSPISGHRSVSWYQQTPGQGLQFLFEYFSETQRNKGNFPGRFSGRQFSNSRSEMNVSTLELGDSALYLCASSLASGRASEQYFGPGTRLTVT.

This rearrangement joins TRBV14 to TRBJ2-3; D gene ambiguous. V lost 0 bases, J lost 5 bases, and 9 bases lay in between. There are 14 residues in the CDR3. Germline CDR1 SGHDN, CDR2 FVKESK. The CDR3 DNA reads TGTGCCAGCAGCCAAGATATAGGTGGAGATACGCAGTATTTT. Residues: CASSQDIGGDTQYF.

In its sample, this clone was seen once. The chain couples TRBV10-1 to TRBJ1-1, with D perhaps matching TRBD1 (6 bases). The CDR3 spans 15 residues. CDR1 WNHNN and CDR2 SYGVQD come from the germline V gene (reference sequence). Trimming took 1 base from V and 4 from J, leaving 13 bases between them. The CDR3 protein is CASSEYGGAATEAFF. CDR3 bases: TGCGCCAGCAGTGAGTACGGGGGGGCGGCCACTGAAGCTTTCTTT.

J is TRBJ1-1 and V is TRBV4-3; 10 nucleotides match TRBD1. V trimming: 1 base; J trimming: 3 bases; junction bases outside the gene matches: 5. The CDR3 has 16 amino acids. The germline gives CDR1 LGHNA, CDR2 YSLEER. CDR3 residues: CASSQVGGTGDTEAFF. The DNA for the CDR3 is TGCGCCAGCAGCCAAGTAGGCGGGACAGGGGACACTGAAGCTTTCTTT.

CDR3 DNA: TGTGCCAGTAGTATCCGTGCCGGACAGCGAGGAAACACCATATATTTT. Translation gives CASSIRAGQRGNTIYF. J is TRBJ1-3 and V is TRBV19, with D tentatively TRBD1 (6 bases). The germline V gene has CDR1 LNHDA and CDR2 SQIVND (reference sequence). The CDR3 runs 16 residues. V lost 3 bases and J 4 bases, leaving 16 bases between the germline ends.

The chain couples TRBV20-1 to TRBJ2-3, with D hard to call. CDR3 size: 11 residues. Germline V gene data show CDR1 as DFQATT and CDR2 as SNEGSKA (reference sequence). V lost 3 bases and J lost 5, with 6 bases in between. The DNA for the CDR3 is TGCAGTGCTAGCGTCCGAGATACGCAGTATTTT. Its protein product is CSASVRDTQYF.

The V gene is TRBV18, the J gene TRBJ1-1; 10 bases are a match to TRBD1. Germline values: CDR1 KGHSH, CDR2 LQKENI. This CDR3 has 17 amino acids. The trim removed 6 bases at V and 5 bases at J, leaving 15 bases unmatched. CDR3 in amino acids: CASSPGQGDYRGTEAFF. The CDR3 region has the DNA TGTGCCAGCTCTCCCGGACAGGGGGACTACCGGGGGACTGAAGCTTTCTTT.

The chain links TRBV14 to TRBJ1-1, with D hard to call. The CDR3 is 13 amino acids. V lost 4 bases to trimming and J lost 0 bases, with 6 bases between them. The V gene's germline CDR1 is SGHDN and CDR2 FVKESK. CDR3 sequence: CASSLDMNTEAFF. The CDR3 bases are TGTGCCAGCAGCCTCGATATGAACACTGAAGCTTTCTTT.

The rearrangement links TRBV27 to TRBJ2-7; D gene unclear. Germline V gene sequence: CDR1 MNHEY, CDR2 SMNVEV (reference sequence). The CDR3 is 13 amino acids. The V and J ends lost 2 bases and 4 bases respectively, with 9 bases between them. CDR3 coding DNA: TGTGCCAGCAGTTTAAGAGTCGGATACGAGCAGTACTTC. It translates to CASSLRVGYEQYF.

This clone has a single count. V is TRBV7-2 and J is TRBJ1-4; a weak D match, TRBD1 (5 bases). The CDR3 is 15 amino acids. V was cut by 5 bases and J by 8 bases, with 18 bases left in between. Germline V gives CDR1 SGHTA, CDR2 FQGNSA. The CDR3 DNA reads as TGTGCCAGCAGCCCGGCCGGCAGGGTAAAGGAAAAACTGTTTTTT. It specifies CASSPAGRVKEKLFF.

The CDR3 sequence is CATSWGRADTQYF. CDR3 in DNA: TGTGCCACCAGTTGGGGTCGTGCAGATACGCAGTATTTT. J is TRBJ2-3 and V is TRBV24-1; D unclear. Germline V CDR1 and CDR2: KGHDR, SFDVKD. The CDR3 length is 13 residues. V was trimmed by 6 bases and J by 4 bases, leaving 10 bases between them.

The chain carries TRBV24-1 and TRBJ2-2, with 9 bases lining up with TRBD1. V gave up 4 bases and J gave up 5 bases; unmatched junction bases: 7. The CDR3 contains 16 residues. The germline CDR1 and CDR2 sequences are KGHDR and SFDVKD. In DNA form, the CDR3 reads TGTGCCACCAGTGAATCTGGGACAGGGAAAACCGGGGAGCTGTTTTTT. Translated, it gives CATSESGTGKTGELFF.

The genes are TRBV3-1 (or the pseudogene TRBV3-2) and TRBJ1-5, with TRBD1 as a possible D gene (5 bases). V was trimmed by 3 bases and J by 5 bases, leaving 14 bases between them. Germline V gene lookup returns CDR1 LGHDT and CDR2 YNNKEL (reference sequence). The CDR3 spans 15 residues. Here the CDR3 reads CASSQGRQMDQPQHF. Written as DNA, the CDR3 is TGTGCCAGCAGCCAGGGTCGACAGATGGATCAGCCCCAGCATTTT.

The chain is built from TRBV11-2 and TRBJ1-2; 8 bases line up with TRBD1. With 3 bases clipped from V and 7 bases from J, the junction kept 7 bases outside the gene matches. CDR1 SGHAT and CDR2 FQNNGV come from the germline V gene. The CDR3 has 14 residues. The CDR3 nucleotides read TGTGCCAGCAGCTTTCTTCAACAGGGGGTTGGCTACACCTTC. Its protein product is CASSFLQQGVGYTF.

The chain carries TRBV4-3 and TRBJ2-2; D is uncertain. With 2 bases removed from V and 3 bases from J, the gap between germline ends came to 10 bases. Germline lookup yields CDR1 LGHNA and CDR2 YSLEER. This CDR3 has 15 amino acids. The CDR3 here is CASSQFVEDTGELFF. For the CDR3, the DNA is TGCGCCAGCAGCCAATTTGTTGAGGACACCGGGGAGCTGTTTTTT.

This sequence joins TRBV3-1 (or the pseudogene TRBV3-2) and TRBJ1-2; D uncertain. The CDR3 loop spans 12 amino acids. Germline CDR1 LGHDT, CDR2 YNNKEL (reference sequence). The germline V and J ends were trimmed by 1 base and 7 bases, with 7 bases remaining between them. CDR3 in amino acids: CASSQVTGGYTF. The DNA of the CDR3 is TGTGCCAGCAGCCAAGTAACCGGTGGCTACACCTTC.

V gene TRBV3-1 (or the pseudogene TRBV3-2) combines with J gene TRBJ2-1, with 12 bases aligning to TRBD2. Trimming at V came to 3 bases and at J to 3 bases, leaving 3 bases not matched to a gene. The length of the CDR3 is 16 residues. Germline CDR1 reads LGHDT; CDR2 reads YNNKEL (reference sequence). CDR3 region: CASSHLAGGIYNEQFF. CDR3 sequence (DNA): TGTGCCAGCAGCCACCTAGCGGGAGGGATCTACAATGAGCAGTTCTTC.

This clone has just one count. V gene TRBV5-4 combines with J gene TRBJ2-3, with 9 bases lining up with TRBD2. Unmatched junction bases numbered 7, after V lost 0 bases and J lost 2 bases. CDR1 is SGHNT and CDR2 is YYREEE in the germline V gene (reference sequence). The CDR3 is 17 amino acids. CDR3 in DNA: TGTGCCAGCAGCTTGGTAGGGCGGGAGGGTTCCACAGATACGCAGTATTTT. Encoded protein: CASSLVGREGSTDTQYF.

V gene TRBV14 combines with J gene TRBJ2-2; perhaps TRBD2 as D (6 bases). Germline-derived CDR1 and CDR2 are SGHDN and FVKESK. Deletions cut 0 bases from V and 0 bases from J, with 11 bases between. This CDR3 has 17 residues. DNA of the CDR3: TGTGCCAGCAGCCAAGATAGGCTAGCGTCGAACACCGGGGAGCTGTTTTTT. Amino acid sequence: CASSQDRLASNTGELFF.

V is TRBV11-2 and J is TRBJ2-7; D is possibly TRBD1 (5 bases). The germline V gene encodes CDR1 SGHAT and CDR2 FQNNGV. The ends were cut back, 0 bases at V and 2 bases at J, with 17 bases in the middle. The CDR3 totals 17 residues. The CDR3 region has the DNA TGTGCCAGCAGCTTAGAGTGGAGTCAGGGCTTCGCCTACGAGCAGTACTTC. Its protein is CASSLEWSQGFAYEQYF.

The chain carries TRBV19 and TRBJ1-2, with 8 bases aligning to TRBD1. CDR1 is LNHDA and CDR2 is SQIVND in the germline V gene (reference sequence). With 4 bases clipped from V and 4 bases from J, the junction kept 2 bases outside the gene matches. The CDR3 totals 13 residues. The CDR3 bases are TGTGCCAGTAGTACCGGGACAGGCTATGGCTACACCTTC. Its protein is CASSTGTGYGYTF.